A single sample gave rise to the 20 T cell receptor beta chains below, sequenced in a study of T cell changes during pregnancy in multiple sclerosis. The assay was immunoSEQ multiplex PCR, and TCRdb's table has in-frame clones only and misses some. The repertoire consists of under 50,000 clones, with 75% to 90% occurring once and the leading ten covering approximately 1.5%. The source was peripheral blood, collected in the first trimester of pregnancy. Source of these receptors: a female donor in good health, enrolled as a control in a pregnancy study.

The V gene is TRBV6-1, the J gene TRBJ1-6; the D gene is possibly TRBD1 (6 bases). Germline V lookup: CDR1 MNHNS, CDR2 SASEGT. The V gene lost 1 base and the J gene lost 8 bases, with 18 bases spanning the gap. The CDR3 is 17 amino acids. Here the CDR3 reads CASSEEVRTAFDSPLHF. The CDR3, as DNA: TGTGCCAGCAGTGAAGAGGTTAGGACAGCTTTTGATTCACCCCTCCACTTT.

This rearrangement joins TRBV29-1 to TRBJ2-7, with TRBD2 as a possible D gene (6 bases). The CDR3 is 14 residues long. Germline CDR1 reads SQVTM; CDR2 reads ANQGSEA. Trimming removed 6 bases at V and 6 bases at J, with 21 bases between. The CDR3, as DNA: TGCAGCGTCGTGTCTGAGAGGGAGGAAAGCGAGCAGTACTTC. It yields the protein CSVVSEREESEQYF.

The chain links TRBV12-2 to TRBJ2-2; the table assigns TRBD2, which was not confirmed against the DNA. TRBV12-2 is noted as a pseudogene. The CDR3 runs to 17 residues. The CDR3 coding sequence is TGTGCAAGTCGCTCCCTGGGGGGCGGGAGGAACACCGGGGAGCTGTTTTTT. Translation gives CASRSLGGGRNTGELFF.

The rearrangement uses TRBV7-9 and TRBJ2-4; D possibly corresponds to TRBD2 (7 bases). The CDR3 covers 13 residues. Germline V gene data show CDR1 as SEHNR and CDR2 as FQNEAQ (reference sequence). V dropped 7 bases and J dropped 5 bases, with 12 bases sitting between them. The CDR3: CASIKGGENIQYF. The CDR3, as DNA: TGTGCCAGCATCAAGGGGGGGGAAAACATTCAGTACTTC.

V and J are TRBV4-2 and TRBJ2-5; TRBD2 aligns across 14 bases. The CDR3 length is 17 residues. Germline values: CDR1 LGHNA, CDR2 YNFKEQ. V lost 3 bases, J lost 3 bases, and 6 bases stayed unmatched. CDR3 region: CASSQGLAGVMKETQYF. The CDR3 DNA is TGTGCCAGCAGCCAGGGACTAGCGGGGGTGATGAAAGAGACCCAGTACTTC.

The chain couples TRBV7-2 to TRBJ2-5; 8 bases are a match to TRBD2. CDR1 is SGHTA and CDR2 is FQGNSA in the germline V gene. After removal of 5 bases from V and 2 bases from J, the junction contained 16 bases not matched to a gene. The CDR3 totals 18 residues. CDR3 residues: CASSPRSYPSGPQETQYF. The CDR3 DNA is TGTGCCAGCAGCCCGAGATCTTACCCTAGCGGGCCACAAGAGACCCAGTACTTC.

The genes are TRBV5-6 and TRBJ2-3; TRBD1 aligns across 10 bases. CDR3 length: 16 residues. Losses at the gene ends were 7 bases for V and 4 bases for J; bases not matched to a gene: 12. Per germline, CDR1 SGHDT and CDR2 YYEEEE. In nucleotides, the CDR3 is TGTGCCAGCGGAGTGGTTGGGACAGGGGTTGCAGATACGCAGTATTTT. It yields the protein CASGVVGTGVADTQYF. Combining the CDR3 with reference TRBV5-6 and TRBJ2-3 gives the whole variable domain DAGVTQSPTHLIKTRGQQVTLRCSPKSGHDTVSWYQQALGQGPQFIFQYYEEEERQRGNFPDRFSGHQFPNYSSELNVNALLLGDSALYLCASGVVGTGVADTQYFGPGTRLTVL.

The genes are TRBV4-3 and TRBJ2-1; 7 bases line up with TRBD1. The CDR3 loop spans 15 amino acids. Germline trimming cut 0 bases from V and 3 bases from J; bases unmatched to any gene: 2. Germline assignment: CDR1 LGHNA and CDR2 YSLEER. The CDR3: CASSQEGTDYNEQFF. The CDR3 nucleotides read TGCGCCAGCAGCCAAGAGGGGACAGACTACAATGAGCAGTTCTTC.

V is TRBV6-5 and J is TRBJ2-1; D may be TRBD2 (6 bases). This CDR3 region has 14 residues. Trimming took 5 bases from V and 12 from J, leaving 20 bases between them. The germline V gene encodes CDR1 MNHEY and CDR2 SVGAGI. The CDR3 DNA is TGTGCCAGCAGTACCGGGAGCAGGGCGGGTGTGCAGTTCTTC. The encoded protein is CASSTGSRAGVQFF.

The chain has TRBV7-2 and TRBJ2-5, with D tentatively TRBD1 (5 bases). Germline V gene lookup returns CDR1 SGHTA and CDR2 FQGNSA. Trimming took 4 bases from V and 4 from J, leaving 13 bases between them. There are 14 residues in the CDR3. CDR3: CASSSGLGAETQYF. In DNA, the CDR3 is TGTGCCAGCAGCTCTGGGTTAGGGGCAGAGACCCAGTACTTC.

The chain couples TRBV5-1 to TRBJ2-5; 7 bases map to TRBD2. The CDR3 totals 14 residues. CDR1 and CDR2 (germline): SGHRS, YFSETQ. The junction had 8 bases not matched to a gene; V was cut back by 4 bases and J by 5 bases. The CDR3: CASSTVMGGETQYF. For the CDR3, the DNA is TGCGCCAGCAGCACCGTGATGGGGGGGGAGACCCAGTACTTC. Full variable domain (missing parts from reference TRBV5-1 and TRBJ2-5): KAGVTQTPRYLIKTRGQQVTLSCSPISGHRSVSWYQQTPGQGLQFLFEYFSETQRNKGNFPGRFSGRQFSNSRSEMNVSTLELGDSALYLCASSTVMGGETQYFGPGTRLLVL.

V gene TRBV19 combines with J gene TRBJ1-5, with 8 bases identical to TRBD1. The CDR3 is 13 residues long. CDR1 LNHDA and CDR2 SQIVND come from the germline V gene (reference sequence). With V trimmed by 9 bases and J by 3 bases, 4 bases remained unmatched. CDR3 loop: CASGQGPNQPQHF. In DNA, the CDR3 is TGTGCCAGCGGACAGGGACCCAATCAGCCCCAGCATTTT.

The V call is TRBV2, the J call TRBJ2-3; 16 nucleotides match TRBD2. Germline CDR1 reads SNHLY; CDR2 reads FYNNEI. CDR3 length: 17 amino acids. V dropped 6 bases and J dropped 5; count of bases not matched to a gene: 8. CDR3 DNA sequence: TGTGCCAGCAGCACCGGGACTAGCGGGGGGGCCAAAGATACGCAGTATTTT. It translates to CASSTGTSGGAKDTQYF.

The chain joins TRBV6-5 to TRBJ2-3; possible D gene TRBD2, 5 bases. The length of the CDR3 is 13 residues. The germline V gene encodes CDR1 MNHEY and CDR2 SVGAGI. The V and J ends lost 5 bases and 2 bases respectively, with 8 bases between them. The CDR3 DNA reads TGTGCCAGCAGTGAGCGGTTCACAGATACGCAGTATTTT. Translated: CASSERFTDTQYF.

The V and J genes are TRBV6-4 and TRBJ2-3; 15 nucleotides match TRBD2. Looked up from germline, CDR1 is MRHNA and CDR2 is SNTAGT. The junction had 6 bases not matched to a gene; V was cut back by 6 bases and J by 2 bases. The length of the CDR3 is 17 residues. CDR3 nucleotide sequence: TGTGCCAGCAGCCCCGGACTAGCGGGGGGGTCCACAGATACGCAGTATTTT. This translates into CASSPGLAGGSTDTQYF.

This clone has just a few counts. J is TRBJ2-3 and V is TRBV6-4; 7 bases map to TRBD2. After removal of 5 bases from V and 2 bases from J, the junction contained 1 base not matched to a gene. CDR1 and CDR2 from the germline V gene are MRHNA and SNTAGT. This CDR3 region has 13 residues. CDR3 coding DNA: TGTGCCAGCAGTAGCGGGGCCACAGATACGCAGTATTTT. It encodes CASSSGATDTQYF.

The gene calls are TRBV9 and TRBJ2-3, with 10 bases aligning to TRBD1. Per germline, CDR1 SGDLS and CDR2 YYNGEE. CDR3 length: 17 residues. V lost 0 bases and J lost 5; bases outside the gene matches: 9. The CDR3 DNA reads TGTGCCAGCAGCGTAGCTTTAGGGGGACAGGGGCAAGATACGCAGTATTTT. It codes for CASSVALGGQGQDTQYF.

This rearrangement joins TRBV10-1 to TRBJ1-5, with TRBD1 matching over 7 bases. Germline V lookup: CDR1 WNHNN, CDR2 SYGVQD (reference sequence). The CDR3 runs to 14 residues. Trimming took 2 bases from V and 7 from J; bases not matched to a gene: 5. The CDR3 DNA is TGCGCCAGCAGTGAGAACAGGGGAAGACAGCCCCAGCATTTT. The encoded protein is CASSENRGRQPQHF.

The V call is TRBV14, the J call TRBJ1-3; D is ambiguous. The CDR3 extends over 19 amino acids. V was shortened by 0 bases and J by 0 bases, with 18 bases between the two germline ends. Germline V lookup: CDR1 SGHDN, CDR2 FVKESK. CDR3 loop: CASSQDPLGKADSGNTIYF. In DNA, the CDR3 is TGTGCCAGCAGCCAAGACCCACTCGGGAAGGCGGACTCTGGAAACACCATATATTTT.

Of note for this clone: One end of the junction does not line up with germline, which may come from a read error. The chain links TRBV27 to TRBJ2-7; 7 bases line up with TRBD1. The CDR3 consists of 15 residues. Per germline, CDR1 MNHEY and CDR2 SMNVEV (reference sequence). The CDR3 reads CASRFPTTGAYEQYF. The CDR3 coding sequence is TGTGCCAGCCGTTTTCCCACCACAGGGGCCTACGAGCAGTACTTC.